This is a list of T cell receptor beta chains from one sample in a study of blood T cell repertoires in COVID-19. Method: immunoSEQ multiplex PCR; TCRdb's copy keeps in-frame clones and lacks some. Among 250,000 to 350,000 clones, about 88% were seen once, and the ten largest hold approximately 12%. Sequenced: peripheral blood. These receptors originate from a woman in her sixties or seventies with acute or convalescent COVID-19. CDR3s include the opening cysteine and the closing phenylalanine or tryptophan. Fields, in order: V gene, D gene, clone size, J gene, CDR3 DNA, CDR3 protein. The D gene is left open where the match is weak. Expanded clones get a size class; other rows say once, few or many, or leave the size out.

TRBV24-1	TRBD2	.	TRBJ2-1	TGTGCCACCAGTAGTAGCGGGGGGCCTGACAATGAGCAGTTCTTC	CATSSSGGPDNEQFF
TRBV28	.	.	TRBJ2-1	TGTGCCAGCAGTTCCGGCTTAGGGGCCTACAATGAGCAGTTCTTC	CASSSGLGAYNEQFF
TRBV6-2/TRBV6-3	.	.	TRBJ1-5	TGTGCCAGCAGTTACTCCCAGGGGCGAAGGCAGCCCCAGCATTTT	CASSYSQGRRQPQHF
TRBV5-1	TRBD1	.	TRBJ1-3	TGCGCCAGCAGCTTGGGATGGGACAGGAGCTCTGGAAACACCATATATTTT	CASSLGWDRSSGNTIYF
TRBV5-6	TRBD1	.	TRBJ1-6	TGTGCCAGCAGCTCAAGGGGGCTTCCCCTCCACTTT	CASSSRGLPLHF
TRBV6-5	.	.	TRBJ1-3	TGTGCCAGCACCCCATCGGGGGGAAACACCATATATTTT	CASTPSGGNTIYF
TRBV5-1	.	.	TRBJ2-3	TGCGCCAGCAGCTTGGGATGGACAGTGGACACAGATACGCAGTATTTT	CASSLGWTVDTDTQYF
TRBV18	TRBD1	.	TRBJ1-1	TGTGCCAGCTCACAATCCGGGACAGATGAAGCTTTCTTT	CASSQSGTDEAFF
TRBV18	.	.	TRBJ2-6	TGTGCCAGCTCACCAGCGCGGACAGCCAGCGTAGGGGCCAACGTCCTGACTTTC	CASSPARTASVGANVLTF
TRBV7-9	TRBD1	.	TRBJ2-3	TGTGCCAGCAGTCTAGTAGGGACAGGGTCAGATACGCAGTATTTT	CASSLVGTGSDTQYF
TRBV19	.	.	TRBJ2-2	TGTGCCAGTAGTAGGACCCGAGCGGCGGCGACCGGGGAGCTGTTTTTT	CASSRTRAAATGELFF
TRBV19	TRBD2	once	TRBJ2-5	TGTGCCAGTAGTATAAGGACTAGCGGGAGTCGAGAGACCCAGTACTTC	CASSIRTSGSRETQYF
TRBV11-3	TRBD2	.	TRBJ2-2	TGTGCCAGCAGCTTAGTAGCGGGAGGCCTCGGGGAGCTGTTTTTT	CASSLVAGGLGELFF
TRBV7-9	.	once	TRBJ1-5	TGTGCCAGCAGCTTAGAAAGAGGGTCGGGCAATCAGCCCCAGCATTTT	CASSLERGSGNQPQHF
TRBV15	TRBD1	once	TRBJ2-2	TGTGCCACCAGCAGAGATAGGGGGCTATTTACCGGGGAGCTGTTTTTT	CATSRDRGLFTGELFF
TRBV5-6	.	.	TRBJ2-6	TGTGCCAGCAGCCCAAACAGGGCCCGAGCTGGGGCCAACGTCCTGACTTTC	CASSPNRARAGANVLTF
TRBV7-9	TRBD2	.	TRBJ2-2	TGTGCCAGCCGACGGACTAGCGACACCGGGGAGCTGTTTTTT	CASRRTSDTGELFF
TRBV7-3	.	.	TRBJ2-2	TGTGCCAGCAGCCCCCGTCGCGGTGAGCTGTTTTTT	CASSPRRGELFF
TRBV4-2	TRBD2	.	TRBJ2-5	TGTGCCAGCAGCCAAGCGGGGCTGGCGGGGGGCCTCCAAGAGACCCAGTACTTC	CASSQAGLAGGLQETQYF
TRBV2	TRBD1	few	TRBJ1-2	TGTGCCAGCAGTCCCCGGGACAGGGGCCTCCTCTATGGCTACACCTTC	CASSPRDRGLLYGYTF
TRBV5-1	TRBD1	once	TRBJ1-4	TGCGCCAGCAGCTTCGAGGGACAGCGGCCTGAAAAACTGTTTTTT	CASSFEGQRPEKLFF
TRBV3-1/TRBV3-2	.	.	TRBJ2-2	TGTGCCAGCAGCCAGGCGGAGGTCATCCCTCGCGCCGGGGAGCTGTTTTTT	CASSQAEVIPRAGELFF
TRBV9	.	once	TRBJ2-4	TGTGCCAGCAGCGTAGAGGCAGGGAAGGACATTCAGTACTTC	CASSVEAGKDIQYF
TRBV7-6	TRBD1	.	TRBJ1-1	TGTGCCAGCAGCAACTTAAACGACAGGGACGACACTGAAGCTTTCTTT	CASSNLNDRDDTEAFF
TRBV6-5	.	.	TRBJ1-5	TGTGCCAGCGGGGCGGCTTCTAGCAATCAGCCCCAGCATTTT	CASGAASSNQPQHF
TRBV7-2	TRBD2	.	TRBJ2-2	TGTGCCAGCAGCCAAACTAGCGGGGGGCCCGGGGAGCTGTTTTTT	CASSQTSGGPGELFF
TRBV5-4	.	.	TRBJ2-7	TGTGCCAGCAACCTCGACAGTCGTGGCTACGAGCAGTACTTC	CASNLDSRGYEQYF
TRBV6-5	.	.	TRBJ2-2	TGTGCCAGCAGTTACTCGGAGAGGTTCGCGGGGGAGCTGTTTTTT	CASSYSERFAGELFF
TRBV19	.	.	TRBJ1-2	TGTGCCAGTAGTCCTCGGGGAGGCTACTATGGCTACACCTTC	CASSPRGGYYGYTF